This TCR beta chain derives from a study of shared clonotypes between healthy human individuals (dated by TCRdb to the early 2020s). Looking at the study overall: A couple of women and a few men aged 18 to 49 years were included in the cohort. For each donor, three plates each were used for CD4 naive and CD4 memory, two plates were used for CD8 naive, and one plate was used for CD8 memory. To estimate repertoire size and how much clonotype sharing occurs between individuals, the study deeply sequenced the blood TCR repertoires of 5 or 6 healthy adults. Different laboratories and diverse techniques were used to prepare libraries and sequence TCR repertoires, to increase sequencing depth and limit assay-specific biases. Each donor's leukapheresis produced roughly between about 0.85 and 10 billion PBMCs.

General conclusions and limits of the study: Because the study included a small number of donors, the genetic and exposure-history diversity represented was limited. When a few donors were compared, the shared fraction of clonotypes was about 5% for naive CD4, 3% to 4% for naive CD8, 2.3% for memory CD4, and around 0.37% for memory CD8. Based on pairwise subsampling, the degree of clonotype sharing among donors was expected to be affected by sequencing depth. Incomplete sequencing was indicated by rarefaction of sorted-subset datasets, despite the large sequencing depth. Naive subsets generally had larger estimated clonotype richness than memory subsets did. Sampling was restricted to blood, and TCR repertoires in tissues likely differ from the TCR repertoires found in blood. Clonotypes shared by all four sorted-subset donors showed higher generation probabilities than non-shared clonotypes.

CD8 naive samples were obtained by positive selection for CCR7 among CD45RO-negative cells, yielding a CD45RA+CCR7+ population from which TemRA cells were excluded. Healthy HIV-negative adults with no recently reported acute infections or vaccinations were included as donors. Only Caucasian adults living in Nashville, Tennessee, USA were represented among the donors. Blood was obtained by leukapheresis, after which PBMCs were separated by Ficoll-Histopaque density gradient centrifugation and cryopreserved in liquid nitrogen vapor phase. Analytical flow cytometry was used to check the purity and quantity of every magnetically sorted T cell population. Genomic DNA was isolated from every sorted fraction and measured by UV absorbance on a Nanodrop 2000c. The sample holds one count of this clone. Its antigen is still unknown. Base-call qualities are not available, and no considerably larger clone is one nucleotide away.

Germline trimming amounts to 8 bases on V and 1 base on J, with 11 as the count of junction bases outside the gene matches. CDR1 and CDR2 are read off the germline V gene as MGHDK and SYGVNS. Including cysteine and phenylalanine, the CDR3 has 15 amino acids. Only the CDR3 DNA stays, 45 bases, in frame from base 1. TCR CDR3 regions were amplified from genomic DNA by multiplex PCR using the deep immunoSEQ assay. For each cell subset, the extracted genomic DNA was distributed evenly across all wells of several immunoSEQ 96-well plates, and each plate served as one replicate. For sorted subsets, around 0.2 ug of genomic DNA, equivalent to around 30,000 T cell genomes, went into each replicate PCR. Purified libraries were quantified with a Qubit 3.0 fluorometer, sized on a Bioanalyzer 2100, and re-quantified with the KAPA Library Quantification kit. Every immunoSEQ 96-well plate was sequenced on a separate single-read 150-cycle Illumina NextSeq 550 flow cell. The published analysis was carried out like this. Because only junctional sequences without quality scores were contained in the immunoSEQ output, filtering matching that applied to full-length reads could not be performed. Sequences were annotated with PyIR, a Python wrapper for IgBLAST v1.9, and V/J genes and CDR3 were assigned using IMGT germline references. Reads were filtered out if the reads had weak V/J assignments (E-value above 1e-6), no CDR3, stop codons, out-of-frame junctions, or ambiguous translated residues. V3J clonotypes were defined as sequences sharing the same inferred V gene, J gene, and CDR3 amino acid sequence. Percentage overlap between repertoires was computed as shared unique clonotypes divided by the size of the smaller repertoire. Three approaches were used to assess repertoire richness: RTK rarefaction, the Chao1 estimator, and Recon v2.1 estimates of unobserved clonotypes. Generation probabilities for all TCRbeta clonotypes obtained by the gDNA method from a handful of donors were computed using OLGA. TCRdb retrieved this table from immuneACCESS and kept in-frame rearrangements only. Not all clones are present; in checked studies, unresolved V genes account for under half, and no reason is known for the remainder. V and J calls plus clone size are reproduced from that table; the DNA served to infer D and trimming. The sample table shows more than 2 million clones, and about 95% are seen once. Around 1.1% of the sample rests with the top ten.

This receptor was identified in a man younger than 35 in good health. Input material: naive CD8+ T cells sorted from blood. The cell subset or site label of this sample denotes: CD45RA+CCR7+. This receptor chain uses TRBV25-1 and TRBJ2-7; TRBD2 lines up with 7 middle nucleotides. The CDR3: CASLGRGGSSYEQYF. The sequenced DNA: TGTGCCAGCCTTGGACGGGGCGGGAGTTCCTACGAGCAGTACTTC.